The 19 T cell receptor beta chains given below trace back to one sample, sequenced in a study of blood T cell repertoires in COVID-19. Some clones are missing from TCRdb's copy, which holds only in-frame ones; the method was immunoSEQ multiplex PCR. The sample gives some 220,000 clones, 80% of which show up once; 7% to 8.5% is in the top ten. Material: peripheral blood. The receptors here all came from a woman between 65 and 79 years old with acute or convalescent COVID-19.

The chain has TRBV11-2 and TRBJ2-5; no clear D gene. CDR3 length: 13 amino acids. The V end lost 2 bases, the J end lost 5 bases, and 9 bases lay between the germline ends. Germline CDR1 and CDR2: SGHAT and FQNNGV. The CDR3 sequence is CASSLSSGETQYF. In DNA form, the CDR3 reads TGTGCCAGCAGCTTATCCTCCGGGGAGACCCAGTACTTC. The whole variable domain, filled in from reference TRBV11-2 and TRBJ2-5, reads EAGVAQSPRYKIIEKRQSVAFWCNPISGHATLYWYQQILGQGPKLLIQFQNNGVVDDSQLPKDRFSAERLKGVDSTLKIQPAKLEDSAVYLCASSLSSGETQYFGPGTRLLVL.

Remarks on this clone: The junction and the germline gene differ at one end; a read error may be behind it. This chain links TRBV6-1 with TRBJ2-2; 9 positions agree with TRBD2. The CDR3 contains 15 residues. Germline V gene sequence: CDR1 MNHNS, CDR2 SASEGT. CDR3 sequence reads: CASRERGAGTGELFF. Here the CDR3 DNA reads TGTGCCAGCCGTGAGCGGGGGGCCGGCACCGGGGAGCTGTTTTTT.

The chain couples TRBV9 to TRBJ2-7; possibly TRBD2 for D (5 bases). Germline CDR1 and CDR2: SGDLS and YYNGEE. The CDR3 runs to 15 residues. The V and J ends lost 0 bases and 0 bases respectively, with 10 bases between them. CDR3 sequence reads: CASSVVPAASYEQYF. Written as DNA, the CDR3 is TGTGCCAGCAGCGTAGTTCCAGCGGCCTCCTACGAGCAGTACTTC. Drawing the rest from reference TRBV9 and TRBJ2-7, the complete variable domain is DSGVTQTPKHLITATGQRVTLRCSPRSGDLSVYWYQQSLDQGLQFLIQYYNGEERAKGNILERFSAQQFPDLHSELNLSSLELGDSALYFCASSVVPAASYEQYFGPGTRLTVT.

The chain joins TRBV5-1 to TRBJ2-7; 10 positions agree with TRBD1. Germline lookup yields CDR1 SGHRS and CDR2 YFSETQ. Trimming cost V 6 bases and J 2 bases; bases outside gene matches: 5. The CDR3 totals 14 residues. CDR3 in amino acids: CASKKGTGAYEQYF. The DNA for the CDR3 is TGCGCCAGCAAAAAAGGGACAGGGGCCTACGAGCAGTACTTC.

This chain uses TRBV15 with TRBJ2-5; a possible D gene is TRBD2 (5 bases). Germline V gene sequence: CDR1 LNHNV, CDR2 YYDKDF (reference sequence). V dropped 5 bases and J dropped 3 bases, with 13 bases sitting between them. The CDR3 has 14 amino acids. The CDR3 nucleotides read TGTGCCACCAGCCTTAATCGGGGAAAAGAGACCCAGTACTTC. Amino acids: CATSLNRGKETQYF.

A few counts support this clone. This chain links TRBV14 with TRBJ2-2, with D possibly matching TRBD1 (5 bases). CDR3 length equals 14 residues. V shed 5 bases and J shed 1 base, with 8 bases lying between them. CDR1 SGHDN and CDR2 FVKESK come from the germline V gene. DNA of the CDR3: TGTGCCAGCAGCTTTACAGGGAACACCGGGGAGCTGTTTTTT. It specifies CASSFTGNTGELFF.

This clone has a single count. This chain links TRBV6-2 or TRBV6-3 with TRBJ2-7; 9 bases are shared with TRBD1. Germline values: CDR1 MNHEY, CDR2 SVGEGT. The CDR3 is made up of 14 amino acids. The V segment lost 4 bases and the J segment 3 bases; nucleotides outside the gene matches: 4. In DNA, the CDR3 is TGTGCCAGCAGTTCTGGGACAGGGCGCTACGAGCAGTACTTC. This encodes CASSSGTGRYEQYF.

The chain is built from TRBV11-2 and TRBJ2-3, with TRBD2 matching 7 bases. There are 14 residues in the CDR3. V shed 7 bases, J shed 1 base, and the junction held 5 bases outside the gene matches. Germline V lookup: CDR1 SGHAT, CDR2 FQNNGV. CDR3 sequence: CASKDRGGTDTQYF. DNA for the CDR3: TGTGCCAGCAAAGACCGGGGGGGCACAGATACGCAGTATTTT.

CDR3 in DNA: TGCGCCAGCAGCTTGGACGGGGGGAATCAGCCCCAGCATTTT. Its protein is CASSLDGGNQPQHF. The V gene is TRBV5-1, the J gene TRBJ1-5, with D possibly matching TRBD1 (5 bases). V was pared by 0 bases and J by 4 bases, with 8 bases between. The CDR3 loop spans 14 amino acids. Germline-derived CDR1 and CDR2 are SGHRS and YFSETQ.

This rearrangement joins TRBV5-8 to TRBJ2-5; TRBD2 might be the D (5 bases). In germline, CDR1 is SGHTS, CDR2 YDEGEE. V gave up 1 base and J gave up 2 bases, with 9 bases separating them. CDR3 size: 14 residues. The CDR3 nucleotides are TGTGCCAGCAGCTTGTTGGGAGAGCAAGAGACCCAGTACTTC. This sequence encodes CASSLLGEQETQYF.

The rearrangement uses TRBV5-4 and TRBJ2-2; D is ambiguous. V shed 0 bases and J shed 1 base, with 7 bases lying between them. Per the germline V gene, CDR1 is SGHNT and CDR2 is YYREEE (reference sequence). This CDR3 is 15 amino acids long. The CDR3 sequence is CASSLVRWNTGELFF. The CDR3 DNA reads as TGTGCCAGCAGCTTGGTCAGGTGGAACACCGGGGAGCTGTTTTTT.

This clone was seen at least ten times. V and J are TRBV5-1 and TRBJ2-5; 15 bases are shared with TRBD2. V lost 4 bases to trimming and J lost 9 bases; unmatched junction nucleotides: 10. The CDR3 is 16 residues long. Germline V gene data show CDR1 as SGHRS and CDR2 as YFSETQ. This chain's CDR3 is CASSPGTSGGLRPQYF. The CDR3 nucleotides read TGCGCCAGCAGCCCGGGGACTAGCGGGGGGTTGAGGCCCCAGTACTTC.

V gene TRBV7-9 combines with J gene TRBJ1-6; no clear D. CDR3 length: 15 amino acids. V lost 7 bases to trimming and J lost 0 bases, with 10 bases between them. CDR1 SEHNR and CDR2 FQNEAQ come from the germline V gene (reference sequence). In DNA form, the CDR3 reads TGTGCCAGCACCCCCATTAGCTCCTATAATTCACCCCTCCACTTT. Translating it yields CASTPISSYNSPLHF. The full variable domain, with the rest looked up from reference TRBV7-9 and TRBJ1-6, is DTGVSQNPRHKITKRGQNVTFRCDPISEHNRLYWYRQTLGQGPEFLTYFQNEAQLEKSRLLSDRFSAERPKGSFSTLEIQRTEQGDSAMYLCASTPISSYNSPLHFGNGTRLTVT.

This sequence joins TRBV11-2 and TRBJ2-2; D is uncertain. The germline V gene has CDR1 SGHAT and CDR2 FQNNGV. The CDR3 sequence is 16 residues long. Trimming removed 5 bases from V and 3 bases from J, with 16 bases in between. The chain's CDR3 is CASSRTLVRHTGELFF. CDR3 DNA sequence: TGTGCCAGCAGCAGAACTCTGGTCCGCCACACCGGGGAGCTGTTTTTT.

This sequence joins TRBV30 and TRBJ1-4, with D possibly TRBD1 on 5 matching bases. Germline CDR1 is GTSNPN and CDR2 is SVGIG (reference sequence). The CDR3 is made up of 11 amino acids. V was pared by 3 bases and J by 8 bases, with 7 bases between. CDR3 DNA sequence: TGTGCCTGGAGATCAGGGGAAAAACTGTTTTTT. Translating it yields CAWRSGEKLFF. The entire variable domain, with the rest obtained from reference TRBV30 and TRBJ1-4, is as follows: SQTIHQWPATLVQPVGSPLSLECTVEGTSNPNLYWYRQAAGRGLQLLFYSVGIGQISSEVPQNLSASRPQDRQFILSSKKLLLSDSGFYLCAWRSGEKLFFGSGTQLSVL.

The chain's CDR3 is CASSPRYDRLNQPQHF. The CDR3 DNA reads TGCGCCAGCAGCCCGAGGTATGACAGACTCAATCAGCCCCAGCATTTT. The chain has TRBV4-1 and TRBJ1-5, with D tentatively TRBD1 (5 bases). The ends were cut back, 4 bases at V and 3 bases at J, with 16 bases in the middle. Per germline, CDR1 MGHRA and CDR2 YSYEKL. The CDR3 sequence is 16 residues long.

The V and J genes are TRBV7-3 and TRBJ2-3; TRBD2 agrees at 10 bases. With 1 base clipped from V and 4 bases from J, the junction kept 2 bases outside the gene matches. Germline V gene lookup returns CDR1 SGHTA and CDR2 FQGTGA. The CDR3 loop spans 15 amino acids. Here the CDR3 reads CASSLNSGGADTQYF. The DNA for the CDR3 is TGTGCCAGCAGCTTAAACAGCGGGGGGGCAGATACGCAGTATTTT.

The V gene is TRBV11-2, the J gene TRBJ1-2, with TRBD1 matching over 8 bases. Germline CDR1 is SGHAT and CDR2 is FQNNGV. This CDR3 spans 15 amino acids. V gave up 2 bases and J gave up 8 bases; unmatched junction bases: 10. The CDR3, as DNA: TGTGCCAGCAGCTTATCAGAGACAGGGGATCGAGGCTACACCTTC. Protein sequence: CASSLSETGDRGYTF.

The chain couples TRBV4-1 to TRBJ1-2; 7 bases are a match to TRBD1. Germline V gives CDR1 MGHRA, CDR2 YSYEKL. The CDR3 length is 15 residues. V was pared by 4 bases and J by 2 bases, with 7 bases of the junction left unmatched. In DNA, the CDR3 is TGCGCCAGCAGCCTAGGACAGGTTGGGAACTATGGCTACACCTTC. Translated, it gives CASSLGQVGNYGYTF.